This T cell receptor (beta chain) was identified in a study of T cells in Graves' hyperthyroidism and ophthalmopathy. Study-wide context: Blood from the periphery was taken at initial diagnosis, before any treatment. Points from the study as a whole: Ophthalmopathy, as predicted by the model, came a median around 6 months after the prediction.

From RNA transcripts, TCR beta CDR3 regions were amplified. TCR CDR3 underwent first-round RT-PCR with the HTBI primer set. TCRdb reanalysed the multiplex PCR reads using MiXCR and keeps one entry per CDR3 protein. The sample carries approximately 700,000 distinct CDR3 sequences, roughly 15% recorded once. This clonotype has ten or more counts. Its target is not known. Cells are PBMCs isolated from roughly 10 ml of fresh blood. Losses at the gene ends were 5 bases for V and 2 bases for J; bases not matched to a gene: 4. CDR1 and CDR2 from the germline V gene are DFQATT and SNEGSKA (reference sequence). This CDR3 contains 14 residues.

The sequence was collected from a man aged 18 to 35 with Graves' hyperthyroidism. J is TRBJ2-1 and V is TRBV20-1, with 9 bases lining up with TRBD2. Sequences were obtained from blood. CDR3 amino acids: CSAEAGGPYNEQFF. CDR3 nucleotide sequence: TGCAGTGCTGAAGCGGGAGGTCCCTACAATGAGCAGTTCTTC.